This T cell receptor (beta chain) was observed in a study of OX40 agonist ivuxolimab in advanced cancers. Sequencing used immunoSEQ multiplex PCR; TCRdb keeps in-frame clones, though not all of them. The sample shows about 6,300 clones, around three quarters of them seen only once. This clone was observed a few times. This CDR3 is built from 15 residues. V shed 5 bases and J shed 5 bases, with 16 bases lying between them. The germline V gene has CDR1 SEHNR and CDR2 FQNEAQ (reference sequence). The chain recombines TRBV7-9 with TRBJ2-1; weak D call: TRBD1 (5 bases). This receptor was obtained from an adult with an advanced solid tumor such as melanoma, head and neck, liver or kidney cancer. The specimen was CD4+ or CD8+ T cells sorted from blood, collected in a trial of the OX40 agonist ivuxolimab. The CDR3 protein is CASSVGVTANNEQFF. The CDR3 DNA sequence: TGTGCCAGCAGCGTTGGGGTGACAGCCAACAATGAGCAGTTCTTC.